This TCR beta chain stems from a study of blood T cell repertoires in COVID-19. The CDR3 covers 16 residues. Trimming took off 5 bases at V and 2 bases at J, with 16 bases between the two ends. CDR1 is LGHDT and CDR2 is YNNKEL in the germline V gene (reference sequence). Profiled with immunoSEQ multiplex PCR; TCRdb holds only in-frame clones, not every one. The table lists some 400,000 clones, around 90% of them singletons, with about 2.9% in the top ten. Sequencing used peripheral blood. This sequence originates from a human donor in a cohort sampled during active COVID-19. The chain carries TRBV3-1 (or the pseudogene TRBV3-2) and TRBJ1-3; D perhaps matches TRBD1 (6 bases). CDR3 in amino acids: CASSFDLDSAGNTIYF. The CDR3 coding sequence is TGTGCCAGCAGCTTCGATTTGGACAGTGCTGGAAACACCATATATTTT.